Listed below are T cell receptor beta chains from one sample, sequenced in a study of T cell repertoires in cytomegalovirus infection. These receptors' targets are unknown. TCRdb called the reads again in MiXCR, with one record for every CDR3 protein. Of approximately 590,000 distinct CDR3 sequences listed, around 40% are singletons. Here the sequenced sample was cultured PBMCs, taken from culture after CMV antigen stimulation. These receptors were obtained from a human donor in good health (CMV status not recorded). Some clones in this sample may be carry-over from other donors' samples. The CDR3 runs from the conserved cysteine through the conserved F or W. The D gene is left open where the match is weak. Clone size is stated in some rows and not others, as once, few, many or a class when expanded.

abundance: -
d_gene: -
j_gene: TRBJ1-1
v_gene: TRBV7-2
CDR3nt: TGTGCCAGCAGCTTAGTTGGCAGAGAAGCTTTCTTT
CDR3aa: CASSLVGREAFF

abundance: few
d_gene: TRBD1
j_gene: TRBJ1-4
v_gene: TRBV5-6
CDR3nt: TGTGCCAGCAGCTTGGGGCGTCAGGGGGTTGGAAAACTGTTTTTT
CDR3aa: CASSLGRQGVGKLFF

abundance: -
d_gene: -
j_gene: TRBJ2-7
v_gene: TRBV6-1
CDR3nt: TGTGCCAGCAGTTATAAGTGGGTTGGCTCCTACGAGCAGTACTTC
CDR3aa: CASSYKWVGSYEQYF

abundance: -
d_gene: -
j_gene: TRBJ2-2
v_gene: TRBV10-3
CDR3nt: TGTGCCATCAGTGACCCCCATTTATCCCGGGGCCTGAACACCGGGGAGCTGTTTTTT
CDR3aa: CAISDPHLSRGLNTGELFF

abundance: few
d_gene: -
j_gene: TRBJ2-5
v_gene: TRBV7-2
CDR3nt: TGTGCCAGCAGCGTCAGTTTGGAGACCCAGTACTTC
CDR3aa: CASSVSLETQYF

abundance: -
d_gene: -
j_gene: TRBJ2-3
v_gene: TRBV25-1
CDR3nt: TGTGCCAGCAGTGACACGGGACGGAACACAGATACGCAGTATTTT
CDR3aa: CASSDTGRNTDTQYF

abundance: few
d_gene: -
j_gene: TRBJ2-1
v_gene: TRBV7-6
CDR3nt: TGTGCCAGCAGCCCATGGGGACCGCTCTACAATGAGCAGTTCTTC
CDR3aa: CASSPWGPLYNEQFF

abundance: many
d_gene: -
j_gene: TRBJ1-5
v_gene: TRBV7-2
CDR3nt: TGTGCCAGCAGCTTCATAACCGGGACGCATAGCAATCAGCCCCAGCATTTT
CDR3aa: CASSFITGTHSNQPQHF

abundance: -
d_gene: TRBD1
j_gene: TRBJ2-4
v_gene: TRBV4-3
CDR3nt: TGCGCCAGCAGCCAAGGGAGACAGGGCGTAAAAGCCAAAAACATTCAGTACTTC
CDR3aa: CASSQGRQGVKAKNIQYF

abundance: -
d_gene: -
j_gene: TRBJ2-3
v_gene: TRBV3-1
CDR3nt: TGTGCCAGCAGCCAAGATGTGACCCCCAGCCGCACGCAGTATTTT
CDR3aa: CASSQDVTPSRTQYF

abundance: -
d_gene: TRBD1
j_gene: TRBJ2-7
v_gene: TRBV11-2
CDR3nt: TGTGCCAGCAGCTCATACAGGGGCTACGAGCAGTACTTC
CDR3aa: CASSSYRGYEQYF

abundance: -
d_gene: TRBD2
j_gene: TRBJ2-5
v_gene: TRBV20-1
CDR3nt: TGCAGTGCTAGAGATCCGGGGGGGCCCCAAGAGACCCAGTACTTC
CDR3aa: CSARDPGGPQETQYF

abundance: -
d_gene: -
j_gene: TRBJ2-3
v_gene: TRBV11-2
CDR3nt: TGTGCCAGCAGCGAAATATTAAATACGCAGTATTTT
CDR3aa: CASSEILNTQYF

abundance: once
d_gene: TRBD1
j_gene: TRBJ1-1
v_gene: TRBV20-1
CDR3nt: TGCAGTGCTCCAAGACAGGGTACTGAAGCTTTCTTT
CDR3aa: CSAPRQGTEAFF

abundance: few
d_gene: -
j_gene: TRBJ2-7
v_gene: TRBV7-2
CDR3nt: TGTGCCAGCAGCTTAGCCGGTCTGCTTTACTTC
CDR3aa: CASSLAGLLYF

abundance: few
d_gene: -
j_gene: TRBJ2-7
v_gene: TRBV7-9
CDR3nt: TGTGCCAGCAGCCTGAGGGAGTACGCCAACGAGCAGTACTTC
CDR3aa: CASSLREYANEQYF

abundance: -
d_gene: -
j_gene: TRBJ1-5
v_gene: TRBV6-1
CDR3nt: TGTGCCAGCAGAGAACATAGCAATCAGCCCCAGCATTTT
CDR3aa: CASREHSNQPQHF

abundance: -
d_gene: TRBD2
j_gene: TRBJ2-3
v_gene: TRBV10-3
CDR3nt: TGTGCCATCAGTGGAAAAGCGGGGGTGAGCGCAGATACGCAGTATTTT
CDR3aa: CAISGKAGVSADTQYF

abundance: -
d_gene: TRBD2
j_gene: TRBJ2-1
v_gene: TRBV7-6
CDR3nt: TGTGCCAGCAGCGGTGAAAGACTAGCGCTTGAGCAGTTCTTC
CDR3aa: CASSGERLALEQFF

abundance: -
d_gene: -
j_gene: TRBJ2-1
v_gene: TRBV10-3
CDR3nt: TGTGCCACCAACGGTGCGGATACCTACAATGAGCAGTTCTTC
CDR3aa: CATNGADTYNEQFF

abundance: few
d_gene: -
j_gene: TRBJ2-6
v_gene: TRBV6-1
CDR3nt: TGTGCCAGCAGTTCGGTCTCTGGGGCCAACGTCCTGACTTTC
CDR3aa: CASSSVSGANVLTF

abundance: -
d_gene: -
j_gene: TRBJ1-1
v_gene: TRBV20-1
CDR3nt: TGCAGTGGAATCCCGCGTAACACTGAAGCTTTCTTT
CDR3aa: CSGIPRNTEAFF

abundance: -
d_gene: -
j_gene: TRBJ2-7
v_gene: TRBV7-2
CDR3nt: TGTGCCAGCAGCGCCCGACAGAGTAACTACGAGCAGTACTTC
CDR3aa: CASSARQSNYEQYF

abundance: few
d_gene: -
j_gene: TRBJ2-1
v_gene: TRBV6-2/TRBV6-3
CDR3nt: TGTGCCAGCAGCCTCAGCGAGGTCTCCTACAATGAGCAGTTCTTC
CDR3aa: CASSLSEVSYNEQFF

abundance: -
d_gene: -
j_gene: TRBJ2-1
v_gene: TRBV7-8
CDR3nt: TGTGCCAGCAGCTTAGGGTGGACATACAATGAGCAGTTCTTC
CDR3aa: CASSLGWTYNEQFF

abundance: -
d_gene: TRBD2
j_gene: TRBJ2-3
v_gene: TRBV2
CDR3nt: TGTGCCAGCTGCGGGCGGGGGGGCGGCACAGATACGCAGTATTTT
CDR3aa: CASCGRGGGTDTQYF

abundance: -
d_gene: TRBD1
j_gene: TRBJ1-1
v_gene: TRBV19
CDR3nt: TGTGCCAGCCGACAGGGGGCAGGGAACACTGAAGCTTTCTTT
CDR3aa: CASRQGAGNTEAFF

abundance: -
d_gene: TRBD2
j_gene: TRBJ2-2
v_gene: TRBV7-2
CDR3nt: TGTGCCAGCAGCCCCCAATCCGGGACTAGCTACACCGGGGAGCTGTTTTTT
CDR3aa: CASSPQSGTSYTGELFF

abundance: -
d_gene: -
j_gene: TRBJ2-3
v_gene: TRBV10-1
CDR3nt: TGCGCCAGCAGTGGGGACTCCCTGCCAGATACGCAGTATTTT
CDR3aa: CASSGDSLPDTQYF

abundance: few
d_gene: TRBD2
j_gene: TRBJ2-7
v_gene: TRBV12-5
CDR3nt: TGTGCTAGTGGTTCCCGCCCGGGGGGTAAACCCTACGAGCAGTACTTC
CDR3aa: CASGSRPGGKPYEQYF

abundance: few
d_gene: -
j_gene: TRBJ1-1
v_gene: TRBV7-4
CDR3nt: TGTGCCAGCAGCTTAGAGGGGGATTTGTCTGAAGCTTTCTTT
CDR3aa: CASSLEGDLSEAFF

abundance: -
d_gene: TRBD1
j_gene: TRBJ2-1
v_gene: TRBV4-2
CDR3nt: TGTGCCAGCAGCCAAGATCCCCCGGGACAGGGAAGGTTCAATGAGCAGTTCTTC
CDR3aa: CASSQDPPGQGRFNEQFF

abundance: -
d_gene: -
j_gene: TRBJ1-2
v_gene: TRBV12-3/TRBV12-4
CDR3nt: TGTGCCAGCAGTACGGGGAACTCTGGCTACACCTTC
CDR3aa: CASSTGNSGYTF

abundance: few
d_gene: -
j_gene: TRBJ1-1
v_gene: TRBV11-2
CDR3nt: TGTGCCAGCAGCCTAAGACCAACTGGGGACACTGAAGCTTTCTTT
CDR3aa: CASSLRPTGDTEAFF

abundance: once
d_gene: TRBD2
j_gene: TRBJ2-7
v_gene: TRBV7-2
CDR3nt: TGTGCCAGCAGCTTACAAACTAACGGGGGGGCCGGCGAGCAGTACTTC
CDR3aa: CASSLQTNGGAGEQYF

abundance: -
d_gene: -
j_gene: TRBJ2-5
v_gene: TRBV12-3/TRBV12-4
CDR3nt: TGTGCCAGCAGTTTATCTGGGCCAGGCACGGAGACCCAGTACTTC
CDR3aa: CASSLSGPGTETQYF

abundance: few
d_gene: TRBD1
j_gene: TRBJ1-3
v_gene: TRBV6-1
CDR3nt: TGTGCCAGCAGTGCCGACAGGGGAGTAGGAAACACCATATATTTT
CDR3aa: CASSADRGVGNTIYF

abundance: few
d_gene: -
j_gene: TRBJ2-1
v_gene: TRBV7-2
CDR3nt: TGTGCCAGCAGCTTTCGCTACGGGAACAACAATGAGCAGTTCTTC
CDR3aa: CASSFRYGNNNEQFF